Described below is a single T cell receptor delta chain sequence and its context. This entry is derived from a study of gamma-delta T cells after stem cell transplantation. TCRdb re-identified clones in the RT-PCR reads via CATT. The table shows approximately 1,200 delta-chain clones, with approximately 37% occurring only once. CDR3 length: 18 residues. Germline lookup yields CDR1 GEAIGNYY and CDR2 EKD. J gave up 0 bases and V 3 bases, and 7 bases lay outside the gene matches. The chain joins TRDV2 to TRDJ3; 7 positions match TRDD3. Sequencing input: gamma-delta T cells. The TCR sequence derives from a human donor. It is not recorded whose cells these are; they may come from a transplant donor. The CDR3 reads CACDSLGANSWDTRQMFF. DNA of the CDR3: TGTGCCTGTGACTCGCTGGGGGCTAACTCCTGGGACACCCGACAGATGTTTTTC.